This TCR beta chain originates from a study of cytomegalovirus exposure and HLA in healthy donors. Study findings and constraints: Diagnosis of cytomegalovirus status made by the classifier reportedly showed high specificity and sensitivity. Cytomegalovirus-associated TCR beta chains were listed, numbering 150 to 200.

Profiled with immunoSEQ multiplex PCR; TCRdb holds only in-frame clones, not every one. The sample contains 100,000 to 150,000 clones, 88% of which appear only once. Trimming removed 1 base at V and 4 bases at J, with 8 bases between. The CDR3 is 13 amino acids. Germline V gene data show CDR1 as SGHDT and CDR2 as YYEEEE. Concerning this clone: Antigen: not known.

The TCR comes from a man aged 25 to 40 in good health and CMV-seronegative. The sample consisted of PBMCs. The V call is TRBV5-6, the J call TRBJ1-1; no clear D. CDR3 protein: CASSLYGVTEAFF. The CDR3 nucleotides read TGTGCCAGCAGCTTGTATGGAGTCACTGAAGCTTTCTTT.